One sample yielded the 15 T cell receptor beta chains listed below, sequenced in a study of blood T cell repertoires in COVID-19. Generated by immunoSEQ multiplex PCR, the TCRdb table keeps only in-frame clones and is missing some. The sample records about 480,000 clones, approximately 88% being singletons. The sample taken for sequencing was PBMCs or T cells enriched from blood (not recorded which). The receptors come from a woman aged 40-49 years who had recovered from COVID-19.

The rearrangement uses TRBV24-1 and TRBJ2-7; possible D gene TRBD1, 6 bases. V shed 5 bases and J shed 0 bases, with 13 bases lying between them. The CDR3 has 15 residues. Germline CDR1 and CDR2: KGHDR and SFDVKD. CDR3 loop: CATSGGGSLSYEQYF. The CDR3 DNA reads TGTGCCACCAGTGGAGGGGGATCACTCTCCTACGAGCAGTACTTC.

A word on this clone: Other DNA sequences in the same sample also yield this CDR3. This chain uses TRBV20-1 with TRBJ2-7; D not resolved. The germline CDR1 and CDR2 sequences are DFQATT and SNEGSKA (reference sequence). Trimming shortened V by 0 bases and J by 6 bases, and 6 bases separated the two germline ends. This CDR3 region has 11 residues. The CDR3 DNA is TGCAGTGCTAGAGATTCGAGCGAGCAGTACTTC. This sequence encodes CSARDSSEQYF.

J is TRBJ2-7 and V is TRBV3-1 (or the pseudogene TRBV3-2); 8 nucleotides agree with TRBD2. Per the germline V gene, CDR1 is LGHDT and CDR2 is YNNKEL (reference sequence). The CDR3 sequence is 15 residues long. V dropped 4 bases and J dropped 0; count of bases not matched to a gene: 5. CDR3 DNA: TGTGCCAGCAGCCTCCAGCGGGAGCCCTCCTACGAGCAGTACTTC. Translating gives CASSLQREPSYEQYF.

The gene calls are TRBV28 and TRBJ2-4; D is uncertain. Germline assignment: CDR1 MDHEN and CDR2 SYDVKM. V dropped 3 bases and J dropped 1 base, with 7 bases sitting between them. This CDR3 spans 14 amino acids. The CDR3 region has the DNA TGTGCCAGCAGTTTCTATCGGGCCAAAAACATTCAGTACTTC. This encodes CASSFYRAKNIQYF.

This chain joins TRBV19 and TRBJ1-2, with TRBD1 matching 11 bases. The CDR3 is 14 amino acids. After removal of 4 bases from V and 4 bases from J, the junction contained 2 bases not matched to a gene. In germline, CDR1 is LNHDA, CDR2 SQIVND (reference sequence). The chain's CDR3 is CASSTGTGGYGYTF. CDR3 sequence (DNA): TGTGCCAGTAGTACCGGGACAGGGGGCTATGGCTACACCTTC.

The DNA of the CDR3 is TGTGCCAGCAGCTTCTTGAACACTGAAGCTTTCTTT. It translates to CASSFLNTEAFF. J is TRBJ1-1 and V is TRBV5-4, with unresolved D. In germline, CDR1 is SGHNT, CDR2 YYREEE (reference sequence). The CDR3 sequence is 12 residues long. Trimming left V 2 bases short and J 0 bases short, with 2 bases between.

This clone was seen a few times. The rearrangement uses TRBV19 and TRBJ2-1; a possible D gene is TRBD2 (5 bases). Germline V gives CDR1 LNHDA, CDR2 SQIVND (reference sequence). The germline V and J ends were trimmed by 6 bases and 0 bases, with 12 bases remaining between them. CDR3 length: 15 amino acids. The CDR3 DNA reads as TGTGCCAGTAGGGTCCGAGGGAGCTCCTACAATGAGCAGTTCTTC. Translating it yields CASRVRGSSYNEQFF.

This chain connects TRBV18 to TRBJ2-1; D is possibly TRBD2 (5 bases). The CDR3 extends over 14 amino acids. V dropped 3 bases and J dropped 7 bases, with 13 bases sitting between them. CDR1 KGHSH and CDR2 LQKENI come from the germline V gene. The CDR3 DNA reads as TGTGCCAGCTCACCTTCCGTAACTAGAAATGAGCAGTTCTTC. Amino acid sequence: CASSPSVTRNEQFF. Full variable domain (remainder filled in from reference TRBV18 and TRBJ2-1): NAGVMQNPRHLVRRRGQEARLRCSPMKGHSHVYWYRQLPEEGLKFMVYLQKENIIDESGMPKERFSAEFPKEGPSILRIQQVVRGDSAAYFCASSPSVTRNEQFFGPGTRLTVL.

The sample holds a few counts of this clone. The V and J genes are TRBV5-4 and TRBJ2-2; 9 nucleotides match TRBD2. This CDR3 has 16 residues. In germline, CDR1 is SGHNT, CDR2 YYREEE (reference sequence). V gave up 4 bases and J gave up 7 bases; unmatched junction bases: 11. The CDR3 protein is CASSPTGGRADGELFF. CDR3 DNA: TGTGCCAGCAGCCCCACGGGCGGGAGGGCCGACGGGGAGCTGTTTTTT.

This chain joins TRBV7-9 and TRBJ2-1, with 8 bases fitting TRBD2. Germline trimming cut 2 bases from V and 0 bases from J; bases unmatched to any gene: 9. This CDR3 is built from 18 residues. Germline loops: CDR1 SEHNR, CDR2 FQNEAQ (reference sequence). The CDR3 sequence is CASSLTLAGSSSYNEQFF. The DNA of the CDR3 is TGTGCCAGCAGCTTAACTTTAGCGGGGAGCAGCTCCTACAATGAGCAGTTCTTC.

The chain uses TRBV19 and TRBJ1-5, with 7 nucleotides matching TRBD1. The CDR3 totals 13 residues. Germline loops: CDR1 LNHDA, CDR2 SQIVND (reference sequence). Trimming cost V 7 bases and J 3 bases; bases outside gene matches: 3. Here the CDR3 reads CASMDRFNQPQHF. CDR3 nucleotides: TGTGCCAGTATGGACAGGTTCAATCAGCCCCAGCATTTT.

J is TRBJ2-7 and V is TRBV4-2, with D possibly being TRBD2 (6 bases). V was pared by 0 bases and J by 4 bases, with 10 bases between. The CDR3 has 14 residues. The germline V gene has CDR1 LGHNA and CDR2 YNFKEQ. The CDR3 bases are TGTGCCAGCAGCCAAGATTCGGGGGAGTACGAGCAGTACTTC. Translation: CASSQDSGEYEQYF.

The chain couples TRBV6-6 to TRBJ1-1, with 7 bases identical to TRBD1. J was trimmed by 3 bases and V by 6 bases; bases with no gene match: 7. The CDR3 contains 14 residues. CDR1 and CDR2 from the germline V gene are MNHNY and SVGAGI (reference sequence). CDR3 residues: CASRKNRGDTEAFF. The CDR3 nucleotides are TGTGCCAGCAGAAAAAACAGGGGAGACACTGAAGCTTTCTTT.

The chain links TRBV19 to TRBJ1-2, with TRBD1 matching 7 bases. This CDR3 is 15 amino acids long. V dropped 5 bases and J dropped 5; count of bases not matched to a gene: 11. Per germline, CDR1 LNHDA and CDR2 SQIVND (reference sequence). CDR3 sequence (DNA): TGTGCCAGTAGTCGCCCCGACAGGGATCCGTATGGCTACACCTTC. It encodes CASSRPDRDPYGYTF.

This rearrangement joins TRBV12-2 to TRBJ2-7; the D segment call TRBD2 is taken from the table without a DNA check. TRBV12-2 is flagged as a pseudogene. The CDR3 contains 15 residues. The CDR3 bases are TGTGCAAGTCGCTTTAGCGGATACATCTCCTACGAGCAGTACTTC. Translating it yields CASRFSGYISYEQYF.